Listed below are T cell receptor beta chains from one sample, sequenced in a study of cytomegalovirus exposure and HLA in healthy donors. Some clones are missing from TCRdb's copy, which holds only in-frame ones; the method was immunoSEQ multiplex PCR. The sample gives more than 85,000 clones, under 75% of which show up once; less than 1.5% is in the top ten. Sequenced input: PBMCs. The receptor source for this set is a female donor in good health and CMV-seronegative. CDR3s include the opening cysteine and the closing phenylalanine or tryptophan. D genes are given only for firm matches. Size is stated for part of the rows, as once, few or many counts, or as a class when the clone is expanded.

cdr3_nt | cdr3_aa | j_call | v_call | d_call | cdr3_length | clone_size
TGTGCCTATTCAAAAGAGACCCAGTACTTC | CAYSKETQYF | TRBJ2-5 | TRBV30 | NA | 10 | NA
TGTGCCAGCAGCCCCCACACCCAAGAGACCCAGTACTTC | CASSPHTQETQYF | TRBJ2-5 | TRBV27 | NA | 13 | NA
TGTGCCATCATTTCCCGACTAGTAGACGGGGAGCTGTTTTTT | CAIISRLVDGELFF | TRBJ2-2 | TRBV10-3 | NA | 14 | NA
TGCGCCAGCAGCCAAGATTCGGGGGCTGGGGCCAACGTCCTGACTTTC | CASSQDSGAGANVLTF | TRBJ2-6 | TRBV4-1 | NA | 16 | NA
TGCGCCAGCAGCCCAGGGAGGGGATATACCTACGAGCAGTACTTC | CASSPGRGYTYEQYF | TRBJ2-7 | TRBV4-3 | TRBD2 | 15 | NA
TGTGCCTGGAGTGTTACAACCACAGATACGCAGTATTTT | CAWSVTTTDTQYF | TRBJ2-3 | TRBV30 | NA | 13 | NA
TGTGCCAGCTTGGGACAGGGTATGAAGACCGGGGAGCTGTTTTTT | CASLGQGMKTGELFF | TRBJ2-2 | TRBV2 | TRBD1 | 15 | NA
TGTGCCAGCAGTTCAGTGGATCTGGGGCTCTACGAGCAGTACTTC | CASSSVDLGLYEQYF | TRBJ2-7 | TRBV27 | NA | 15 | NA
TGTGCCAGCAGCCCCTGGACAGGGCCTAACTATGGCTACACCTTC | CASSPWTGPNYGYTF | TRBJ1-2 | TRBV5-8 | TRBD1 | 15 | NA
TGTGCCAGCAGTTCTAGACAGCCGAGCTCTGGAAACACCATATATTTT | CASSSRQPSSGNTIYF | TRBJ1-3 | TRBV27 | NA | 16 | few
TGTGCCATGAGGACAGGGGATGCGGACACTGAAGCTTTCTTT | CAMRTGDADTEAFF | TRBJ1-1 | TRBV10-3 | TRBD1 | 14 | once
TGCGCCAGCAGCCTCACAGGGGGTACTGAAGCTTTCTTT | CASSLTGGTEAFF | TRBJ1-1 | TRBV4-3 | TRBD1 | 13 | medium-sized
TGTGCTGGCGGCGGGTACAATGAGCAGTTCTTC | CAGGGYNEQFF | TRBJ2-1 | TRBV2 | NA | 11 | NA
TGTGCCAGCAGTTATGGGGACAGAAGCTCCTACGAGCAGTACTTC | CASSYGDRSSYEQYF | TRBJ2-7 | TRBV6-6 | TRBD1 | 15 | NA
TGTGCCAGCAGCTTAACTAGCGGTCAGGGGGAGCTGTTTTTT | CASSLTSGQGELFF | TRBJ2-2 | TRBV7-3 | NA | 14 | NA
TGCGCCAGCAGTCCCTTCAGGGGAAGGGCAGCCGAGCAGTACTTC | CASSPFRGRAAEQYF | TRBJ2-7 | TRBV23-1 | NA | 15 | NA
TGTGCCAGTAGTTCCCGGACAGGAGATGAAGCTTTCTTT | CASSSRTGDEAFF | TRBJ1-1 | TRBV19 | TRBD1 | 13 | NA
TGTGCCAGCAGCCACTCCGGGACAGGCTCCTACGAGCAGTACTTC | CASSHSGTGSYEQYF | TRBJ2-7 | TRBV13 | TRBD1 | 15 | few
TGCGCCAGCAGCCAAGGCCTAGCGGCGGACACAGATACGCAGTATTTT | CASSQGLAADTDTQYF | TRBJ2-3 | TRBV4-1 | TRBD2 | 16 | few
TGTGCCAGTAGTACCCTGGGGGGGTCGCGCACTGAAGCTTTCTTT | CASSTLGGSRTEAFF | TRBJ1-1 | TRBV19 | NA | 15 | few
TGTGCCAGCAGCTACGTCGGACTAGCCGGAGAGACCCAGTACTTC | CASSYVGLAGETQYF | TRBJ2-5 | TRBV7-2 | TRBD2 | 15 | NA
TGCGCCAGCAGCTTGTACGGGGGAAACACCATATATTTT | CASSLYGGNTIYF | TRBJ1-3 | TRBV5-1 | NA | 13 | NA
TGTGCCAGCAGCGTTGGTCTAGCAGGGGGGACCCAGTACTTC | CASSVGLAGGTQYF | TRBJ2-5 | TRBV9 | TRBD1 | 14 | few
TGTGCCAGCAGTTACGTCAGGGAATACAATGAGCAGTTCTTC | CASSYVREYNEQFF | TRBJ2-1 | TRBV6-5 | NA | 14 | NA
TGTGTCTGGACCCTCTCCGGACTCCGACGGGGGAACACTGAAGCTTTCTTT | CVWTLSGLRRGNTEAFF | TRBJ1-1 | TRBV30 | NA | 17 | NA
TGTGCCAGCAGTTACTCCCGACAGGGAGGCCAGCCCCAGCATTTT | CASSYSRQGGQPQHF | TRBJ1-5 | TRBV6-5 | TRBD1 | 15 | few
TGTGCCTGGAGTGTTAGTTGGGCCCCAGATACGCAGTATTTT | CAWSVSWAPDTQYF | TRBJ2-3 | TRBV30 | NA | 14 | NA
TGTGCCAGCAGTCCCGGGACAGGGAATGAAAAACTGTTTTTT | CASSPGTGNEKLFF | TRBJ1-4 | TRBV6-5 | TRBD1 | 14 | NA
TGTGCCAGCAGCTGGGGGACAGGAGCCACTGAAGCTTTCTTT | CASSWGTGATEAFF | TRBJ1-1 | TRBV27 | TRBD1 | 14 | few
TGTGCCAGCAGTGTCTTTAAGCTAGCGGGAGGGCCCCCAGATACGCAGTATTTT | CASSVFKLAGGPPDTQYF | TRBJ2-3 | TRBV6-1 | TRBD2 | 18 | NA
TGTGCCAGCAGTACGGAGCGGGGTCGGGAGGGCGAGCAGTACTTC | CASSTERGREGEQYF | TRBJ2-7 | TRBV6-5 | TRBD2 | 15 | NA
TGTGCCTGGAGTGCCCATTCCACAGATACGCAGTATTTT | CAWSAHSTDTQYF | TRBJ2-3 | TRBV30 | NA | 13 | once
TGTGCCAGCAGCTCGGGACTAGCGGTCCTTCTCAACACCGGGGAGCTGTTTTTT | CASSSGLAVLLNTGELFF | TRBJ2-2 | TRBV7-8 | TRBD2 | 18 | NA
TGTGCCAGCAGCTTCCAGGCGGGAGGGTACGAGCAGTACTTC | CASSFQAGGYEQYF | TRBJ2-7 | TRBV7-2 | TRBD2 | 14 | NA